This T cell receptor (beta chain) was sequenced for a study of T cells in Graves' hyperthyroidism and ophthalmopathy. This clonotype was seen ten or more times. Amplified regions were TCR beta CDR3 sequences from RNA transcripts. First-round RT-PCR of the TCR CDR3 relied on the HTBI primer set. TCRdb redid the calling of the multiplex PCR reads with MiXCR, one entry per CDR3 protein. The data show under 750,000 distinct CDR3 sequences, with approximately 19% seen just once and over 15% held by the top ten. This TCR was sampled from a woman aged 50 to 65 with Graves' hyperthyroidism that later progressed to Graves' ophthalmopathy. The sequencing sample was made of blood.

CDR3 in amino acids: CASSERPSGEETQYF. Here the CDR3 DNA reads TGTGCCAGCAGTGAAAGGCCTAGCGGGGAAGAGACCCAGTACTTC. V gene TRBV6-1 combines with J gene TRBJ2-5; 9 bases agree with TRBD2. The V gene end was trimmed by 2 bases and the J gene end by 3 bases; junction bases not matched to a gene: 4. The germline gives CDR1 MNHNS, CDR2 SASEGT. This CDR3 contains 15 residues.